The 28 T cell receptor beta chains reported below all come from one sample, sequenced in a study of early stage breast cancer tumors. Data came from immunoSEQ multiplex PCR; TCRdb stores just in-frame clones and leaves some out. Here the sample spans fewer than 75,000 clones, 70% to 80% being singletons. Sequenced: blood. The receptors were gathered from a person aged 30 to 40 with breast cancer.

The V call is TRBV30, the J call TRBJ1-2; no clear D. The CDR3 is made up of 12 amino acids. CDR1 and CDR2 (germline): GTSNPN, SVGIG (reference sequence). V lost 1 base and J lost 6, with 9 bases in between. The DNA for the CDR3 is TGTGCCTGGAGTGGGTCTAGAGATGGCTACACCTTC. Translated, it gives CAWSGSRDGYTF. Full variable domain (outside the CDR3, taken from reference TRBV30 and TRBJ1-2): SQTIHQWPATLVQPVGSPLSLECTVEGTSNPNLYWYRQAAGRGLQLLFYSVGIGQISSEVPQNLSASRPQDRQFILSSKKLLLSDSGFYLCAWSGSRDGYTFGSGTRLTVV.

V usage is TRBV7-9 and J usage is TRBJ1-2; D remains unclear. The V gene's germline CDR1 is SEHNR and CDR2 FQNEAQ (reference sequence). V dropped 5 bases and J dropped 0 bases, with 19 bases sitting between them. The CDR3 has 17 amino acids. CDR3 in amino acids: CASSQSPNSATNYGYTF. DNA for the CDR3: TGTGCCAGCAGCCAGTCACCGAACAGCGCTACTAACTATGGCTACACCTTC.

DNA for the CDR3: TGTGCCAGCAGCCTAAACATAAATGAGCAGTTCTTC. It specifies CASSLNINEQFF. The chain uses TRBV4-2 and TRBJ2-1, with unresolved D. Germline loops: CDR1 LGHNA, CDR2 YNFKEQ. The CDR3 consists of 12 residues. V was pared by 4 bases and J by 7 bases, with 8 bases between.

The chain links TRBV4-3 to TRBJ1-1, with D tentatively TRBD1 (6 bases). V shed 0 bases and J shed 5 bases, with 13 bases lying between them. The CDR3 spans 15 residues. The germline gives CDR1 LGHNA, CDR2 YSLEER. The CDR3 nucleotides are TGCGCCAGCAGCCAAGATACAGGGTCGGGGACTGAAGCTTTCTTT. It specifies CASSQDTGSGTEAFF.

This chain links TRBV10-3 with TRBJ1-5; 10 nucleotides align to TRBD1. V lost 3 bases and J lost 2; bases outside the gene matches: 4. The CDR3 is 16 amino acids. Germline assignment: CDR1 ENHRY and CDR2 SYGVKD. CDR3 protein: CAISDGDRGGNQPQHF. For the CDR3, the DNA is TGTGCCATCAGTGATGGGGACAGGGGTGGCAATCAGCCCCAGCATTTT.

This clone was detected only a few times. The genes are TRBV4-1 and TRBJ1-5; D uncertain. CDR3 length: 16 amino acids. The germline V and J ends were trimmed by 2 bases and 3 bases, with 14 bases remaining between them. CDR1 is MGHRA and CDR2 is YSYEKL in the germline V gene. The CDR3 region has the DNA TGCGCCAGCAGCCAACGATCCGGACTCCTCAATCAGCCCCAGCATTTT. Translated: CASSQRSGLLNQPQHF.

Only one count was recorded for this clone. The chain recombines TRBV27 with TRBJ2-3, with no clear D. The CDR3 is 12 amino acids. Trimming removed 6 bases from V and 5 bases from J, with 9 bases in between. CDR1 and CDR2 from the germline V gene are MNHEY and SMNVEV (reference sequence). CDR3 nucleotide sequence: TGTGCCAGCAGGCGCCTTGGAGATACGCAGTATTTT. Translated: CASRRLGDTQYF.

This clone was counted only a few times. This chain links TRBV10-3 with TRBJ1-1; D gene uncertain. Germline CDR1 reads ENHRY; CDR2 reads SYGVKD. Trimming took off 3 bases at V and 4 bases at J, with 9 bases between the two ends. The CDR3 has 13 amino acids. CDR3 region: CAISEGAGTEAFF. The CDR3 nucleotides are TGTGCCATCAGTGAAGGTGCGGGCACTGAAGCTTTCTTT.

The chain has TRBV29-1 and TRBJ2-2, with 10 positions matching TRBD2. Germline CDR1 reads SQVTM; CDR2 reads ANQGSEA. This CDR3 contains 12 residues. CDR3 nucleotide sequence: TGCGGGGCGGGACTAGCGACCGGGGAGCTGTTTTTT. Protein product: CGAGLATGELFF.

V and J are TRBV18 and TRBJ1-1, with 7 bases lining up with TRBD1. Germline CDR1 is KGHSH and CDR2 is LQKENI. J lost 4 bases, V lost 6 bases, and 8 bases had no gene match. The CDR3 runs 14 residues. Here the CDR3 reads CASSTWDRLTEAFF. The CDR3 DNA is TGTGCCAGCTCGACGTGGGACAGACTCACTGAAGCTTTCTTT.

The V gene is TRBV5-1, the J gene TRBJ2-5; 9 bases are a match to TRBD1. This CDR3 has 14 residues. V was pared by 5 bases and J by 3 bases, with 5 bases of the junction left unmatched. Germline assignment: CDR1 SGHRS and CDR2 YFSETQ. The CDR3 region has the DNA TGCGCCAGCAGGCTTGGGACAGGGAAAGAGACCCAGTACTTC. Translation: CASRLGTGKETQYF.

DNA for the CDR3: TGTGCCATCAGACTGGCGGTGAAAGATACGCAGTATTTT. It yields the protein CAIRLAVKDTQYF. The chain links TRBV10-3 to TRBJ2-3; D unclear. V lost 6 bases to trimming and J lost 5 bases, with 12 bases between them. Per the germline V gene, CDR1 is ENHRY and CDR2 is SYGVKD. The CDR3 has 13 residues.

The rearrangement joins TRBV5-6 to TRBJ1-1; D call uncertain. Looked up from germline, CDR1 is SGHDT and CDR2 is YYEEEE. This CDR3 is built from 17 residues. Deletions cut 2 bases from V and 0 bases from J, with 17 bases between. CDR3 protein: CASSFSSIGMMNTEAFF. CDR3 DNA: TGTGCCAGCAGCTTCTCCTCGATAGGGATGATGAACACTGAAGCTTTCTTT.

The chain is built from TRBV30 and TRBJ2-3; 10 nucleotides align to TRBD2. J gave up 4 bases and V 1 base, and 5 bases lay outside the gene matches. Germline assignment: CDR1 GTSNPN and CDR2 SVGIG (reference sequence). This CDR3 is built from 15 residues. The CDR3: CAWSASGGGPDTQYF. The CDR3 coding sequence is TGTGCCTGGAGTGCCAGCGGGGGGGGGCCAGATACGCAGTATTTT.

This clone was seen a handful of times. The chain links TRBV18 to TRBJ1-1; D remains unclear. V lost 3 bases to trimming and J lost 0 bases, with 8 bases between them. Germline assignment: CDR1 KGHSH and CDR2 LQKENI. The CDR3 sequence is 14 residues long. The CDR3 nucleotides read TGTGCCAGCTCACCTACTGTAGTGAACACTGAAGCTTTCTTT. The encoded protein is CASSPTVVNTEAFF.

A note on this clone: An end of the junction does not agree with germline; a read error may underlie this. V is TRBV7-7 and J is TRBJ2-7; the match to TRBD2 covers 8 bases. This CDR3 is built from 15 residues. Per germline, CDR1 SSHAT and CDR2 FNYEAQ (reference sequence). This CDR3 reads CASSPGGAGPYEQYF. CDR3 coding DNA: TGTGCTAGCAGCCCGGGGGGGGCGGGACCCTACGAGCAGTACTTC.

The gene calls are TRBV28 and TRBJ1-2, with D uncertain. Germline CDR1 reads MDHEN; CDR2 reads SYDVKM. CDR3 length: 12 residues. With 6 bases removed from V and 8 bases from J, the gap between germline ends came to 13 bases. The CDR3 reads CASRADTKGYTF. CDR3 bases: TGTGCCAGCAGGGCAGACACTAAGGGCTACACCTTC.

This clone was detected once. The chain links TRBV18 to TRBJ1-1; 8 bases are shared with TRBD1. The CDR3 runs to 16 residues. J was trimmed by 1 base and V by 2 bases; bases with no gene match: 6. CDR1 is KGHSH, CDR2 LQKENI, per germline. The CDR3 is CASSPFRGQGNTEAFF. In nucleotides, the CDR3 is TGTGCCAGCTCACCATTCAGGGGGCAGGGGAACACTGAAGCTTTCTTT.

This clone has only a few counts. The chain couples TRBV5-4 to TRBJ1-1; D not certain. Germline CDR1 SGHNT, CDR2 YYREEE (reference sequence). This CDR3 contains 15 residues. V was shortened by 4 bases and J by 3 bases, with 16 bases between the two germline ends. CDR3: CASSRELVSYTEAFF. As DNA, the CDR3 is TGTGCCAGCAGCCGGGAGTTGGTCTCGTACACTGAAGCTTTCTTT.

V and J are TRBV2 and TRBJ2-2; the D gene is possibly TRBD2 (6 bases). CDR3 length: 16 amino acids. V lost 1 base and J 7 bases, leaving 16 bases between the germline ends. From germline, CDR1 is SNHLY and CDR2 FYNNEI. CDR3 bases: TGTGCCAGCAGTGAAGTCGGGCTAGCGCCTGGCGGGGAGCTGTTTTTT. This sequence encodes CASSEVGLAPGGELFF. The full variable domain, rest sourced from reference TRBV2 and TRBJ2-2, is EPEVTQTPSHQVTQMGQEVILRCVPISNHLYFYWYRQILGQKVEFLVSFYNNEISEKSEIFDDQFSVERPDGSNFTLKIRSTKLEDSAMYFCASSEVGLAPGGELFFGEGSRLTVL.

This chain uses TRBV6-4 with TRBJ2-1, with unresolved D. The CDR3 runs 13 residues. Germline V CDR1 and CDR2: MRHNA, SNTAGT. Trimming took off 4 bases at V and 9 bases at J, with 13 bases between the two ends. Here the CDR3 reads CASSGSTVTEQFF. The CDR3 bases are TGTGCCAGCAGTGGCTCGACGGTTACTGAGCAGTTCTTC.

The gene calls are TRBV7-2 and TRBJ1-2, with D unresolved. Germline lookup yields CDR1 SGHTA and CDR2 FQGNSA. The CDR3 loop spans 13 amino acids. Trimming removed 5 bases at V and 5 bases at J, with 12 bases between. For the CDR3, the DNA is TGTGCCAGCAGCCTGGGAGTATATTATGGCTACACCTTC. It yields the protein CASSLGVYYGYTF.

This clone was picked up one time. The V call is TRBV5-8, the J call TRBJ2-2, with 11 bases identical to TRBD1. V trimming: 3 bases; J trimming: 8 bases; junction bases outside the gene matches: 12. The V gene's germline CDR1 is SGHTS and CDR2 YDEGEE. The CDR3 runs 17 residues. The CDR3 reads CASSSGQGAFPRGELFF. CDR3 DNA sequence: TGTGCCAGCAGCTCCGGACAGGGGGCTTTCCCCAGAGGGGAGCTGTTTTTT.

J is TRBJ2-7 and V is TRBV11-2; D is unclear. CDR1 and CDR2 (germline): SGHAT, FQNNGV. The CDR3 runs 11 residues. The germline V and J ends were trimmed by 2 bases and 7 bases, with 6 bases remaining between them. The CDR3 DNA sequence: TGTGCCAGCAGCTTAACCTCGGAGCAGTACTTC. Protein sequence: CASSLTSEQYF.

This clone was recorded only once. CDR3 amino acids: CATNGSPEETQYF. The CDR3 DNA reads as TGTGCCACCAACGGGAGTCCCGAAGAGACCCAGTACTTC. The chain combines TRBV10-3 with TRBJ2-5; the D gene is possibly TRBD2 (6 bases). Trimming removed 10 bases from V and 3 bases from J, with 15 bases in between. The CDR3 is 13 residues long. Germline assignment: CDR1 ENHRY and CDR2 SYGVKD.

This sequence joins TRBV14 and TRBJ1-4; TRBD1 matches at 7 bases. CDR3 length equals 15 residues. The J segment lost 6 bases and the V segment lost 3 bases, leaving 7 bases of the junction unmatched. Germline values: CDR1 SGHDN, CDR2 FVKESK. The CDR3 here is CASSQTGTADEKLFF. The DNA for the CDR3 is TGTGCCAGCAGCCAGACCGGGACAGCGGATGAAAAACTGTTTTTT.

The V call is TRBV7-8, the J call TRBJ2-7, with 11 bases that match TRBD2. V shed 6 bases, J shed 1 base, and the junction held 8 bases outside the gene matches. The germline V gene encodes CDR1 SGHVS and CDR2 FQNEAQ. CDR3 length: 16 amino acids. CDR3 nucleotide sequence: TGTGCCAGCAGATCATATAGCGGGAGGGATTCCTACGAGCAGTACTTC. It translates to CASRSYSGRDSYEQYF.

The gene calls are TRBV7-3 and TRBJ2-2; D may correspond to TRBD1 or TRBD2 (6 bases each). V was trimmed by 4 bases and J by 1 base, leaving 16 bases between them. CDR3 length: 17 amino acids. The V gene's germline CDR1 is SGHTA and CDR2 FQGTGA. This chain's CDR3 is CASSSPGGGMNTGELFF. The CDR3 DNA reads TGTGCCAGCAGCTCTCCTGGGGGCGGGATGAACACCGGGGAGCTGTTTTTT.